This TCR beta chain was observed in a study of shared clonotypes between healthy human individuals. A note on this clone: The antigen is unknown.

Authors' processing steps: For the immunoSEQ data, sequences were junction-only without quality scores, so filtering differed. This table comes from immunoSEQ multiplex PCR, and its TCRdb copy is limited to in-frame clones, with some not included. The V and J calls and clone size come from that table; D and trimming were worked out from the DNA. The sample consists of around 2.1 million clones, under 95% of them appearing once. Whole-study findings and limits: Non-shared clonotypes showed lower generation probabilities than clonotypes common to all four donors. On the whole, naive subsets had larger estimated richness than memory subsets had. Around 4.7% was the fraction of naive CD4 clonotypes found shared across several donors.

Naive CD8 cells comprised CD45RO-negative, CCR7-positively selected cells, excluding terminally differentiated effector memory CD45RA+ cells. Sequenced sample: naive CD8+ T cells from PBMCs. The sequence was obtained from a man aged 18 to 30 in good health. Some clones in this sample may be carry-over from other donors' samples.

DNA of the CDR3: TGTGCCAGTAGGCGGGACACCTCTTTCAATCAGCCCCAGCATTTT. The encoded protein is CASRRDTSFNQPQHF. V is TRBV19 and J is TRBJ1-5; possible D gene TRBD1, 6 bases. Germline V gives CDR1 LNHDA, CDR2 SQIVND (reference sequence). This CDR3 has 15 residues. Trimming took 6 bases from V and 3 from J, leaving 15 bases between them.